This T cell receptor (beta chain) was identified in a study of shared clonotypes between healthy human individuals. Measured with immunoSEQ multiplex PCR; TCRdb has only the in-frame clones, and not every one. The repertoire consists of 500,000 to 650,000 clones, with roughly 72% occurring once and the leading ten covering 12%. There are 16 residues in the CDR3. Trimming stripped 5 bases from V and 8 bases from J, with 24 bases between. Germline V lookup: CDR1 SGHAT, CDR2 FQNNGV. Sequenced sample: PBMCs. This clonotype was obtained from a woman in her thirties or forties in good health. Some clones in this sample may be carry-over from other donors' samples. The gene calls are TRBV11-2 and TRBJ1-2; D remains ambiguous. CDR3 protein: CASSRAREGRGGGYTF. In nucleotides, the CDR3 is TGTGCCAGCAGCCGCGCCCGGGAGGGAAGAGGAGGAGGCTACACCTTC.